This T cell receptor beta chain was recorded in a study of spatial heterogeneity in lung cancer. Study information: Each unique TCR and UMI combination was seen more than ten times on average in raw reads.

Time point indicated: sample taken at primary tumor resection. Tumor, nontumor lung or frozen PBMC supplied whole RNA that was sequenced unsorted. TCRdb reanalysed the 5' RACE reads using MiXCR and keeps one entry per CDR3 protein. The table lists 45,000 or so distinct CDR3 sequences, roughly 7.2% of them singletons. The ends lost 4 bases at V and 5 bases at J; junction bases unmatched: 9. There are 15 residues in the CDR3. Per germline, CDR1 MNHEY and CDR2 SVGEGT. This clonotype was detected ten times or more. This material consisted of PBMCs, taken at surgery. The receptor comes from a female donor with early-stage non-small cell lung cancer. The rearrangement links TRBV6-2 or TRBV6-3 to TRBJ2-7, with 9 bases that match TRBD1. CDR3 in DNA: TGTGCCAGCAGTTTGACCGGGACAGGGCGTCACGAGCAGTACTTC. As protein: CASSLTGTGRHEQYF.